The 8 T cell receptor beta chains listed next were all sequenced from one sample in a study of OX40 agonist ivuxolimab in advanced cancers. Some clones are missing from TCRdb's copy, which holds only in-frame ones; the method was immunoSEQ multiplex PCR. The data show 70,000 or so clones, with 80% to 90% seen just once and roughly 1% held by the top ten. Sequencing was performed on CD4+ or CD8+ T cells sorted from blood, taken in a trial of the OX40 agonist ivuxolimab. These receptor sequences come from an adult with an advanced solid tumor such as melanoma, head and neck, liver or kidney cancer.

This sequence joins TRBV19 and TRBJ1-1; D is unresolved. Looked up from germline, CDR1 is LNHDA and CDR2 is SQIVND (reference sequence). This CDR3 is 12 amino acids long. V was trimmed by 3 bases and J by 7 bases, leaving 9 bases between them. The CDR3 coding sequence is TGTGCCAGTAGTATTCACTTGGGTGAAGCTTTCTTT. Protein: CASSIHLGEAFF.

The CDR3 bases are TGTGCCAGCTCACCCGGGGGGGCCGAACACGAGCAGTACTTC. Translation gives CASSPGGAEHEQYF. V gene TRBV18 combines with J gene TRBJ2-7; 8 bases are a match to TRBD2. Germline V gene lookup returns CDR1 KGHSH and CDR2 LQKENI. The CDR3 runs to 14 residues. The ends lost 3 bases at V and 5 bases at J; junction bases unmatched: 6.

J is TRBJ2-3 and V is TRBV9, with D hard to call. The V gene's germline CDR1 is SGDLS and CDR2 YYNGEE. The CDR3 consists of 16 residues. Trimming took 0 bases from V and 1 from J, leaving 12 bases between them. The CDR3 protein is CASSVGGAFGTDTQYF. CDR3 in DNA: TGTGCCAGCAGCGTAGGAGGAGCATTTGGCACAGATACGCAGTATTTT.

A word on this clone: An end of the junction does not agree with germline; a read error may underlie this. The rearrangement links TRBV6-6 to TRBJ2-7; D unresolved. Germline CDR1 is MNHNY and CDR2 is SVGAGI (reference sequence). This CDR3 contains 14 residues. CDR3 in amino acids: CASSYDAYSPWTPF. In DNA, the CDR3 is TGTGCCAGCAGTTACGACGCTTACTCGCCCTGGACCCCTTTC.

The chain recombines TRBV4-2 with TRBJ2-2, with D tentatively TRBD2 (6 bases). Germline V gene sequence: CDR1 LGHNA, CDR2 YNFKEQ. This CDR3 region has 18 residues. V lost 0 bases, J lost 7 bases, and 21 bases lay in between. The CDR3, as DNA: TGTGCCAGCAGCCAAGAAACCCTGGGACTTAGACTTGGCGGGGAGCTGTTTTTT. As protein: CASSQETLGLRLGGELFF.

The V call is TRBV12-5, the J call TRBJ2-5, with no clear D. CDR1 is LGHNT and CDR2 is FRNRAP in the germline V gene. The CDR3 is 10 residues long. The CDR3: CPFPQETQYF. The CDR3 region has the DNA TGTCCCTTCCCCCAGGAGACCCAGTACTTC.

The genes are TRBV7-9 and TRBJ2-3; 11 bases align to TRBD1. V was clipped by 2 bases and J by 3 bases; unmatched bases: 13. CDR1 SEHNR and CDR2 FQNEAQ come from the germline V gene (reference sequence). The CDR3 has 19 amino acids. CDR3 DNA: TGTGCCAGCAGCTTACTTGAGGCAATCCGGGACAGGGGGACAGATACGCAGTATTTT. This translates into CASSLLEAIRDRGTDTQYF.

This clone was picked up a small number of times. The rearrangement joins TRBV2 to TRBJ1-3; D remains unclear. From germline, CDR1 is SNHLY and CDR2 FYNNEI. The CDR3 loop spans 12 amino acids. V was shortened by 6 bases and J by 4 bases, with 7 bases between the two germline ends. CDR3 DNA sequence: TGTGCCAGCAGCGCGGGAGGAAACACCATATATTTT. It encodes CASSAGGNTIYF.